This TCR beta chain stems from a study of cytomegalovirus exposure and HLA in healthy donors. This clone was observed a single time. Its target is not known. This CDR3 comprises 16 residues. Trimming removed 5 bases from V and 6 bases from J; junction bases left unmatched: 10. The V gene's germline CDR1 is SGHTA and CDR2 FQGNSA. General study points: Researchers counted around 160 TCR beta chains as cytomegalovirus-associated.

PCR involved 60 Vbeta and 13 Jbeta primers. This table comes from immunoSEQ multiplex PCR, and its TCRdb copy is limited to in-frame clones, with some not included. This table holds 43,000 or so clones, roughly 60% found once. The chain uses TRBV7-2 and TRBJ2-1; the match to TRBD1 covers 10 bases. The clonotype originates from a human donor in good health. The sequenced sample was PBMCs. CDR3 amino acids: CASSPSGTGAFNEQFF. DNA for the CDR3: TGTGCCAGCAGCCCGAGCGGGACAGGGGCTTTCAATGAGCAGTTCTTC.